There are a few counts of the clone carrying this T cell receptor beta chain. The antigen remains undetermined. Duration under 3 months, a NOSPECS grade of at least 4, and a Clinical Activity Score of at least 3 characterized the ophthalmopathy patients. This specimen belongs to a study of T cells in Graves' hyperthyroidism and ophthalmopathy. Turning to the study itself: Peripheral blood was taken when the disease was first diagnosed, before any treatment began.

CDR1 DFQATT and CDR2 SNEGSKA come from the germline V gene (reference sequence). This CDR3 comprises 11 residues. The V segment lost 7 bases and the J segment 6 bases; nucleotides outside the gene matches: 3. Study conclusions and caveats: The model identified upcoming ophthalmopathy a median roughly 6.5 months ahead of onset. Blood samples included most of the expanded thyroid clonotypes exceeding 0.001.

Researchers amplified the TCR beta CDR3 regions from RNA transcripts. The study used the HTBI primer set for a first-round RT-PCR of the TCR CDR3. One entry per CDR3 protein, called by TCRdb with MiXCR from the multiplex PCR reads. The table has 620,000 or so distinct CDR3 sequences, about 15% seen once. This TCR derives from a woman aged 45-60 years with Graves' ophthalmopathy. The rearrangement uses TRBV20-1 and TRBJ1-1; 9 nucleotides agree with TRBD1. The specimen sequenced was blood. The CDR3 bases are TGCAGTGTTAACAGGGGGCCTGAAGCTTTCTTT. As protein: CSVNRGPEAFF.